One T cell receptor (beta chain) is described in this entry. Its cognate antigen is unknown. Mismatch with germline at one junction end may stem from a read error. This entry is derived from a study of cytomegalovirus exposure and HLA in healthy donors. Study-level findings and limits: An apparent linkage of common viral pathogens to several of the most significant clusters emerged in a later analysis.

In the PCR, 60 Vbeta and 13 Jbeta primers were used. Some clones are missing from TCRdb's copy, which holds only in-frame ones; the method was immunoSEQ multiplex PCR. The table has tens of thousands of clones, over 90% seen once. Per the germline V gene, CDR1 is SEHNR and CDR2 is FQNEAQ (reference sequence). The CDR3 is made up of 15 amino acids. The sample consisted of PBMCs. This chain uses TRBV7-9 with TRBJ2-1; 11 nucleotides match TRBD2. The receptor comes from a woman between 18 and 29 years old in good health and CMV-seronegative. The CDR3 DNA is TGTTCCAGCACGGCTAGCGGGAGGCGATACAATGAGCAGTTCTTC. Its translation: CSSTASGRRYNEQFF.